What follows is one T cell receptor beta chain and its context. Sample-barcoded 5' priming and a J-beta primer mix drove a second PCR of about 7 to 11 cycles. TCRdb recomputed calls from the 5' RACE reads with MiXCR, one row per CDR3 protein. The top ten hold roughly 6.3% of the sample, which has around 1.5 million distinct CDR3 sequences, roughly 64% seen once. This CDR3 is built from 14 residues. Germline values: CDR1 WNHNN, CDR2 SYGVQD (reference sequence). The ends were cut back, 2 bases at V and 4 bases at J, with 9 bases in the middle. This entry belongs to a study of blood T cells in healthy people across ages.

This clonotype was obtained from a man younger than 35 in good health. This rearrangement joins TRBV10-1 to TRBJ2-1, with D unresolved. The sample consisted of blood. The CDR3 coding sequence is TGCGCCAGCAGTGAGGATACAGCTTACAATGAGCAGTTCTTC. Protein: CASSEDTAYNEQFF.